Listed below are T cell receptor beta chains from one sample, sequenced in a study of T cells in Graves' hyperthyroidism and ophthalmopathy. From the multiplex PCR reads, TCRdb called clonotypes with MiXCR, one entry per CDR3 protein. The sample includes some 500,000 distinct CDR3 sequences, about 16% of them seen just once. The specimen was blood. Receptor source: a woman aged 30 to 39 with Graves' ophthalmopathy. Both conserved end residues are part of each CDR3. The order of the fields is clone size, D gene, CDR3 length, V gene, J gene, CDR3 DNA, CDR3 protein. The D gene is left open where the match is weak. The listing skips clone size in some rows; elsewhere it reads once, few, many or a size class.

abundance: many
d_gene: NA
len: 18
v_gene: TRBV28
j_gene: TRBJ2-7
CDR3nt: TGTGCCAGCAGCGGGGCCACAGGGGGCCTAGCGGGGACCTACGAGCAGTACTTC
CDR3aa: CASSGATGGLAGTYEQYF

abundance: NA
d_gene: TRBD2
len: 13
v_gene: TRBV7-3
j_gene: TRBJ2-3
CDR3nt: TGTGCCAGCAGCTCGGGACTAGTAGATACGCAGTATTTT
CDR3aa: CASSSGLVDTQYF

abundance: many
d_gene: NA
len: 15
v_gene: TRBV20-1
j_gene: TRBJ2-7
CDR3nt: TGCAGTGCCGCCGAGGGTACCGGGCTCGCGGAAGAGCAGTACTTC
CDR3aa: CSAAEGTGLAEEQYF

abundance: many
d_gene: NA
len: 15
v_gene: TRBV5-5
j_gene: TRBJ1-2
CDR3nt: TGTGCCAGCAGCTTGTTAGGCAGCGGAAACTATGGCTACACCTTC
CDR3aa: CASSLLGSGNYGYTF

abundance: many
d_gene: NA
len: 15
v_gene: TRBV28
j_gene: TRBJ2-7
CDR3nt: TGTGCCAGCAGCCCTGGGACGGACGGGGGCTACGAGCAGTACTTC
CDR3aa: CASSPGTDGGYEQYF

abundance: many
d_gene: NA
len: 15
v_gene: TRBV11-2
j_gene: TRBJ1-3
CDR3nt: TGTGCCAGCAGCTTAGAACCAGGGATTTTAAACACCATATATTTT
CDR3aa: CASSLEPGILNTIYF

abundance: NA
d_gene: TRBD2
len: 18
v_gene: TRBV10-3
j_gene: TRBJ2-3
CDR3nt: TGTGCCATCAGTGAGTCGAGTCGCCTAGCGGCTAGCACAGATACGCAGTATTTT
CDR3aa: CAISESSRLAASTDTQYF

abundance: many
d_gene: TRBD1
len: 16
v_gene: TRBV12-3/TRBV12-4
j_gene: TRBJ2-2
CDR3nt: TGTGCCAGCAGACGGAGAGGACAGGGCCACACCGGGGAGCTGTTTTTT
CDR3aa: CASRRRGQGHTGELFF

abundance: NA
d_gene: TRBD2
len: 13
v_gene: TRBV14
j_gene: TRBJ2-3
CDR3nt: TGTGCCAGCAGCGCTAGCGGAGGAGATACGCAGTATTTT
CDR3aa: CASSASGGDTQYF

abundance: many
d_gene: NA
len: 14
v_gene: TRBV2
j_gene: TRBJ1-2
CDR3nt: TGTGCCAGCAGTGAAGTTTGGGCAGGGGATGGCTACACCTTC
CDR3aa: CASSEVWAGDGYTF

abundance: few
d_gene: NA
len: 15
v_gene: TRBV5-6
j_gene: TRBJ1-1
CDR3nt: TGTGCCAGCAGCTTGTTACACAGTCAAAACACTGAAGCTTTCTTT
CDR3aa: CASSLLHSQNTEAFF

abundance: NA
d_gene: TRBD1
len: 15
v_gene: TRBV24-1
j_gene: TRBJ2-1
CDR3nt: TGTGCCACCAGTGACCCAGACAGGGCCTACAATGAGCAGTTCTTC
CDR3aa: CATSDPDRAYNEQFF

abundance: NA
d_gene: TRBD1
len: 13
v_gene: TRBV4-1
j_gene: TRBJ2-1
CDR3nt: TGCGCCAGCAAGTGGACAGGCTCCAATGAGCAGTTCTTC
CDR3aa: CASKWTGSNEQFF

abundance: many
d_gene: NA
len: 14
v_gene: TRBV7-2
j_gene: TRBJ2-5
CDR3nt: TGTGCCAGCAGCTTCGCAGCGGTCGAAGAGACCCAGTACTTC
CDR3aa: CASSFAAVEETQYF

abundance: many
d_gene: NA
len: 14
v_gene: TRBV5-6
j_gene: TRBJ1-1
CDR3nt: TGTGCCAGCAGCTTCGTTTTAGGGGACACTGAAGCTTTCTTT
CDR3aa: CASSFVLGDTEAFF

abundance: many
d_gene: NA
len: 14
v_gene: TRBV6-6
j_gene: TRBJ1-1
CDR3nt: TGTGCCAGCAGTTACTCTTTTCGGGGAACTGAAGCTTTCTTT
CDR3aa: CASSYSFRGTEAFF

abundance: many
d_gene: NA
len: 15
v_gene: TRBV28
j_gene: TRBJ1-2
CDR3nt: TGTGCCAGCAGTTTACCAGGGAGGGAAAACTATGGCTACACCTTC
CDR3aa: CASSLPGRENYGYTF

abundance: NA
d_gene: NA
len: 13
v_gene: TRBV6-2/TRBV6-3
j_gene: TRBJ2-3
CDR3nt: TGTGCCAGCACCCCTCCGATCACAGATACGCAGTATTTT
CDR3aa: CASTPPITDTQYF

abundance: many
d_gene: TRBD2
len: 16
v_gene: TRBV11-2
j_gene: TRBJ2-3
CDR3nt: TGTGCCAGCAGACTAGCGGGAGGGCCAGGCACAGATACGCAGTATTTT
CDR3aa: CASRLAGGPGTDTQYF